The rows below give T cell receptor beta chains drawn from one sample of a study of T cell repertoires in cytomegalovirus infection. From the reads, TCRdb called clonotypes with MiXCR, one entry per CDR3 protein. The sample lists under 150,000 distinct CDR3 sequences, about 10% occurring once. The sample taken for sequencing was PBMCs. The source is a human donor in good health (CMV status not recorded). Some clones in this sample may be carry-over from other donors' samples. The CDR3 runs from the conserved cysteine through the conserved F or W. The D gene is left open where the match is weak. For some rows the clone size is stated as once, few or many, or as a class when expanded; others skip it.

J | V | D | length | size | CDR3 | DNA
TRBJ1-1 | TRBV6-6 | TRBD1 | 15 | NA | CASSHQGVGNTEAFF | TGTGCCAGCAGCCACCAGGGGGTGGGGAACACTGAAGCTTTCTTT
TRBJ1-5 | TRBV13 | NA | 15 | NA | CASSLGSGGTQPQHF | TGTGCCAGCAGCTTAGGCAGCGGGGGCACTCAGCCCCAGCATTTT
TRBJ2-5 | TRBV28 | NA | 11 | few | CASGNQWTQYF | TGTGCCAGCGGGAACCAATGGACCCAGTACTTC
TRBJ1-1 | TRBV7-2 | NA | 15 | many | CASSLRQALNTEAFF | TGTGCCAGCAGCTTAAGGCAGGCCTTGAACACTGAAGCTTTCTTT
TRBJ2-7 | TRBV28 | NA | 13 | many | CASSFPGVYEQYF | TGTGCCAGCAGTTTCCCTGGAGTCTACGAGCAGTACTTC
TRBJ2-1 | TRBV3-1 | NA | 16 | many | CASSQLGRTKTNEQFF | TGTGCCAGCAGCCAGCTGGGACGGACCAAAACCAATGAGCAGTTCTTC
TRBJ2-5 | TRBV20-1 | TRBD2 | 17 | NA | CSARLAGGARGQETQYF | TGCAGTGCTAGACTAGCGGGGGGGGCCCGTGGCCAAGAGACCCAGTACTTC
TRBJ2-7 | TRBV7-2 | NA | 15 | many | CASSDSGSGSYEQYF | TGTGCCAGTTCCGACTCGGGATCCGGCTCCTACGAGCAGTACTTC
TRBJ1-1 | TRBV3-1 | NA | 11 | NA | CASSQGLGAFF | TGTGCCAGCAGCCAGGGGCTGGGAGCTTTCTTT
TRBJ2-7 | TRBV7-2 | TRBD1 | 15 | many | CASSLAGTGGTEQYF | TGTGCCAGCAGCTTAGCCGGGACAGGGGGAACCGAGCAGTACTTC
TRBJ2-1 | TRBV20-1 | NA | 10 | few | CSASYNEQFF | TGCAGTGCCTCATACAATGAGCAGTTCTTC
TRBJ2-5 | TRBV7-3 | NA | 14 | NA | CASSNAKGQETQYF | TGTGCCAGCAGCAACGCAAAGGGTCAAGAGACCCAGTACTTC
TRBJ2-3 | TRBV7-2 | NA | 15 | many | CASSLQDTSTDTQYF | TGTGCCAGCAGCTTACAGGATACTAGCACAGATACGCAGTATTTT
TRBJ2-1 | TRBV7-2 | TRBD1 | 14 | many | CASSLGGQGREQFF | TGTGCCAGCAGCTTAGGCGGACAGGGGCGAGAGCAGTTCTTC
TRBJ1-2 | TRBV7-2 | NA | 14 | many | CASTSPGGNYGYTF | TGTGCCAGCACCTCCCCCGGGGGCAACTATGGCTACACCTTC
TRBJ2-1 | TRBV7-2 | TRBD1 | 18 | many | CASSLRLPGQGAYNEQFF | TGTGCCAGCAGCCTACGTTTGCCCGGGCAGGGGGCCTACAATGAGCAGTTCTTC
TRBJ2-1 | TRBV20-1 | TRBD2 | 21 | many | CSASWWRSETEQLAGYNEQFF | TGCAGTGCTAGCTGGTGGAGAAGTGAGACAGAGCAGCTAGCGGGGTACAATGAGCAGTTCTTC
TRBJ2-7 | TRBV10-3 | NA | 15 | few | CAIRRTDLSSYEQYF | TGTGCCATCAGGAGGACAGACTTAAGCTCCTACGAGCAGTACTTC
TRBJ1-2 | TRBV11-2 | TRBD1 | 17 | many | CASSLWDRGRLARGYTF | TGTGCCAGCAGCTTATGGGACAGGGGCCGGCTAGCTCGTGGCTACACCTTC
TRBJ1-1 | TRBV5-6 | NA | 14 | few | CASSNPSRNTEAFF | TGTGCCAGCAGCAATCCTTCGAGGAACACTGAAGCTTTCTTT
TRBJ1-2 | TRBV7-8 | TRBD1 | 15 | many | CASSLADRGVYGYTF | TGTGCCAGCAGCTTAGCGGACAGGGGAGTTTATGGCTACACCTTC
TRBJ2-7 | TRBV7-8 | NA | 15 | medium-sized | CASTTVTSGEDEQYF | TGTGCCAGCACCACCGTCACATCGGGGGAAGACGAGCAGTACTTC
TRBJ2-3 | TRBV18 | NA | 15 | NA | CASSPPSAGTDTQYF | TGTGCCAGCTCACCACCGTCGGCGGGCACAGATACGCAGTATTTT
TRBJ2-7 | TRBV20-1 | TRBD1 | 15 | many | CSARDRTGASYEQYF | TGCAGTGCTAGAGATCGGACAGGGGCCTCCTACGAGCAGTACTTC
TRBJ2-3 | TRBV7-8 | NA | 16 | many | CASSSPSRGPTDTQYF | TGTGCCAGCAGCTCCCCGTCGCGCGGCCCCACAGATACGCAGTATTTT
TRBJ1-5 | TRBV7-2 | NA | 14 | NA | CASSYPNSNQPQHF | TGTGCCAGCAGCTATCCCAACAGCAATCAGCCCCAGCATTTT
TRBJ2-3 | TRBV11-2 | TRBD2 | 15 | many | CATSSIGGGTDTQYF | TGTGCCACCTCCAGTATTGGCGGGGGGACAGATACGCAGTATTTT
TRBJ1-5 | TRBV12-5 | NA | 13 | few | CASGSYSNQPQHF | TGTGCTAGTGGCAGTTATAGCAATCAGCCCCAGCATTTT